These T cell receptor beta chains were read from a single sample in a study of CD8 T cells in ankylosing spondylitis. MiXCR, run by TCRdb on the 5' RACE reads, gives a single entry per CDR3 protein. The repertoire consists of 300,000 to 350,000 distinct CDR3 sequences, with less than 25% occurring once and the leading ten covering about 3.7%. Input material: blood, either unsorted or a sorted T cell fraction (not recorded which). The receptors were gathered from a female donor with ankylosing spondylitis or in good health (not recorded which). Each CDR3 is given with its conserved first and last residue. Fields, in order: D gene, V gene, J gene, CDR3 length, clone size, CDR3 DNA, CDR3 protein. A D gene is named only where the DNA matches it firmly. Size is omitted from some rows. Given values are once, few, many or a class for expanded clones.

d_call: -
v_call: TRBV6-2/TRBV6-3
j_call: TRBJ2-1
cdr3_length: 17
clone_size: few
cdr3_nt: TGTGCCAGCAGTTACGCCTTGCCGGCTGGCTCCTACAATGAGCAGTTCTTC
cdr3_aa: CASSYALPAGSYNEQFF

d_call: TRBD1
v_call: TRBV29-1
j_call: TRBJ1-1
cdr3_length: 12
clone_size: many
cdr3_nt: TGCAGCGTCGGGACAGTGAACACTGAAGCTTTCTTT
cdr3_aa: CSVGTVNTEAFF

d_call: -
v_call: TRBV15
j_call: TRBJ2-2
cdr3_length: 14
clone_size: few
cdr3_nt: TGTGCCACCAGCAGAGGGTTGGGCACCGGGGAGCTGTTTTTT
cdr3_aa: CATSRGLGTGELFF

d_call: -
v_call: TRBV12-3/TRBV12-4
j_call: TRBJ2-1
cdr3_length: 16
clone_size: few
cdr3_nt: TGTGCCAGCAGTTTAGGGGGCGAGGGGGCCTACAATGAGCAGTTCTTC
cdr3_aa: CASSLGGEGAYNEQFF

d_call: TRBD1
v_call: TRBV3-1
j_call: TRBJ2-7
cdr3_length: 15
clone_size: many
cdr3_nt: TGTGCCAGCAGCCAAGATTGGGGACAGGGTTACGAGCAGTACTTC
cdr3_aa: CASSQDWGQGYEQYF

d_call: TRBD2
v_call: TRBV12-3/TRBV12-4
j_call: TRBJ2-7
cdr3_length: 15
clone_size: many
cdr3_nt: TGTGCCAGCAGTTCCTTGACTAGCGGGAGGTACGAGCAGTACTTC
cdr3_aa: CASSSLTSGRYEQYF

d_call: -
v_call: TRBV18
j_call: TRBJ2-1
cdr3_length: 14
clone_size: many
cdr3_nt: -
cdr3_aa: CASSPGVGQGSSIF

d_call: -
v_call: TRBV7-8
j_call: TRBJ2-7
cdr3_length: 15
clone_size: few
cdr3_nt: TGTGCCAGCAGCTTGGTCGGTGCCTTCAGTGGGGAGCAGTACTTC
cdr3_aa: CASSLVGAFSGEQYF

d_call: -
v_call: TRBV3-1
j_call: TRBJ1-1
cdr3_length: 15
clone_size: many
cdr3_nt: TGTGCCAGCAGCCAAGAGGGCACTCCGAACACTGAAGCTTTCTTT
cdr3_aa: CASSQEGTPNTEAFF

d_call: TRBD2
v_call: TRBV7-7
j_call: TRBJ2-3
cdr3_length: 14
clone_size: -
cdr3_nt: TGTGCTAGCAGCCCCGGACTAGCGGGAGATACGCAGTATTTT
cdr3_aa: CASSPGLAGDTQYF

d_call: -
v_call: TRBV7-2
j_call: TRBJ1-1
cdr3_length: 11
clone_size: few
cdr3_nt: TGTGCCAGCAGCTTATTCCGTGAAGCTTTCTTT
cdr3_aa: CASSLFREAFF

d_call: TRBD2
v_call: TRBV11-2
j_call: TRBJ2-1
cdr3_length: 17
clone_size: few
cdr3_nt: TGTGCCAGCACCCTTAGAGGAATAGCGGGAAGGACGGATGAGCAGTTCTTC
cdr3_aa: CASTLRGIAGRTDEQFF

d_call: -
v_call: TRBV5-1
j_call: TRBJ2-1
cdr3_length: 12
clone_size: many
cdr3_nt: TGCGCCAGCAGCTTGGCCTTCAATGAGCAGTTCTTC
cdr3_aa: CASSLAFNEQFF